The T cell receptor beta chain under discussion was sequenced for a study of blood T cell repertoires in COVID-19. The overall study: Italy, Spain and the United States were the sources of the convalescent and acute COVID-19 samples.

The CDR3 has 16 amino acids. Germline V gene sequence: CDR1 LGHNA, CDR2 YNFKEQ. The V end was cut by 1 base, the J end by 0 bases, with 12 bases between. Under the authors' procedure: From reference gene primer amplification, estimates of nucleated cell counts were derived. Repertoires were generated with immunoSEQ multiplex PCR, while TCRdb's copy carries only in-frame clones and drops some. That table furnishes V, J and clone size, whereas the DNA furnished D and trimming. This table holds about 150,000 clones, around 87% found once. The Seattle site enrolled patients during active infection and followed them longitudinally.

The V call is TRBV4-2, the J call TRBJ1-2; D possibly corresponds to TRBD1 (5 bases). Sequences were obtained from peripheral blood. The TCR sequence derives from an elderly woman with COVID-19, enrolled during active disease. DNA for the CDR3: TGTGCCAGCAGCCAAGTACAGGCAGGGTCTAACTATGGCTACACCTTC. It encodes CASSQVQAGSNYGYTF.